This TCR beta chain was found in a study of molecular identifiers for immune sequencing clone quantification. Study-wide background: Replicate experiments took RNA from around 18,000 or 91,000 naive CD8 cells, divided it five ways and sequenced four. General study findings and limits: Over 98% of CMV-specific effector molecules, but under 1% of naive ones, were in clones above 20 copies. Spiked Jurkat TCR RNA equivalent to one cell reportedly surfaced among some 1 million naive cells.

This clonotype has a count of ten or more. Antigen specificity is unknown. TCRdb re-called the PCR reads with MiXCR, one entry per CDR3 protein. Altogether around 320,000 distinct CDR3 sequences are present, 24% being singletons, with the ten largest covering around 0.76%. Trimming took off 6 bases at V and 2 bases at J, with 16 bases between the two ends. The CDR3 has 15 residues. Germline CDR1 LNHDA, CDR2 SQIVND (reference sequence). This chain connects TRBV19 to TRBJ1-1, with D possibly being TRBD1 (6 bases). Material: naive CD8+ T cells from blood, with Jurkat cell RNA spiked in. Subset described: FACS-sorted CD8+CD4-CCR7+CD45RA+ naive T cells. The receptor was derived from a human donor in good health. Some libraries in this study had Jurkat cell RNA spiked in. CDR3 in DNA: TGTGCCAGTAGCGAACAGGGAAGTGGAAACACTGAAGCTTTCTTT. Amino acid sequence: CASSEQGSGNTEAFF.